This T cell receptor beta chain was documented in a study of post-analysis software for immune sequencing data. The study, taken as a whole, reports: The study found TRBV5-6, TRBV5-1 and TRBV20-1 among about five TRBV segments more frequent in patients than controls.

Unique molecular identifiers featured in each of the TCR beta cDNA libraries. TCRdb called the PCR reads again in MiXCR, with one record for every CDR3 protein. The table has approximately 770,000 distinct CDR3 sequences, about half seen once. This clonotype has more than one count but fewer than ten. Its antigen remains unknown. The CDR3 sequence is 11 residues long. V dropped 7 bases and J dropped 4 bases, with 7 bases sitting between them. Germline V gene data show CDR1 as MNHEY and CDR2 as SVGEGT. Input material: blood. The receptor was isolated from a girl aged 10 to 17 with multiple sclerosis. J is TRBJ2-5 and V is TRBV6-2 or TRBV6-3; no clear D gene. The CDR3 here is CASTDGETQYF. The CDR3 nucleotides read TGTGCCAGCACGGATGGAGAGACCCAGTACTTC.